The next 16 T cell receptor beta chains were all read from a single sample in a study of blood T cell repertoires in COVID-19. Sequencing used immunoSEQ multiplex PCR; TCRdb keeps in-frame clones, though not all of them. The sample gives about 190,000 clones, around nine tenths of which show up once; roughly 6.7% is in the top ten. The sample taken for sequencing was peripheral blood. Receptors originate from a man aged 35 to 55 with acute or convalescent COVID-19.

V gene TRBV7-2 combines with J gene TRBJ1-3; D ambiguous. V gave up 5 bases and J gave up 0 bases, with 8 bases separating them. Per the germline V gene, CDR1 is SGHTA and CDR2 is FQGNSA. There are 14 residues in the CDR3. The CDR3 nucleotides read TGTGCCAGCAGCCGGGTCCGCTCTGGAAACACCATATATTTT. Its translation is CASSRVRSGNTIYF.

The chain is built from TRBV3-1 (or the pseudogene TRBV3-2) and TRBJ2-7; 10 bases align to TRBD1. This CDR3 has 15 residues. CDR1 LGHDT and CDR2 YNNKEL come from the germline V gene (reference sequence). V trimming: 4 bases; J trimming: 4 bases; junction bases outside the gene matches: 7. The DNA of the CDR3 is TGTGCCAGCAGCCGGGTTGGGACAGGGGTGTACGAGCAGTACTTC. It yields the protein CASSRVGTGVYEQYF.

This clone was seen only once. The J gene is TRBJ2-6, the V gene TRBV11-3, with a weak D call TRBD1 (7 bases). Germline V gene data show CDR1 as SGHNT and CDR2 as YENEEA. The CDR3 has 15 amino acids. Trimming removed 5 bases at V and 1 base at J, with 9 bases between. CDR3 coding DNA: TGTGCCAGCAGCGCAGGGGGGTCTGGGGCCAACGTCCTGACTTTC. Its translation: CASSAGGSGANVLTF.

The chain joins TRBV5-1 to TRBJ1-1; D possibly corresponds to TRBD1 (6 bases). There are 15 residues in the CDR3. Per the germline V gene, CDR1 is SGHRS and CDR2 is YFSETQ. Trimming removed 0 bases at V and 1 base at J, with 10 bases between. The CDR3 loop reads CASSLEGHQNTEAFF. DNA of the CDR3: TGCGCCAGCAGCTTGGAGGGACATCAGAACACTGAAGCTTTCTTT.

The DNA of the CDR3 is TGTGCCAGGCTACAGGGGGCTTTCGCCGGGGAGCTGTTTTTT. Translating it yields CARLQGAFAGELFF. The chain combines TRBV19 with TRBJ2-2; 9 positions match TRBD1. This CDR3 has 14 amino acids. Trimming took 9 bases from V and 6 from J; bases not matched to a gene: 8. Germline CDR1 reads LNHDA; CDR2 reads SQIVND (reference sequence).

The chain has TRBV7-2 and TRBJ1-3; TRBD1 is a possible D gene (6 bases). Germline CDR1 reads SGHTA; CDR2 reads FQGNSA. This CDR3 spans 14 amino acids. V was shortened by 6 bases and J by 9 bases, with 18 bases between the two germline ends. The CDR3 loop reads CASRSGQAQSTIYF. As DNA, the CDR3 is TGTGCCAGCAGATCGGGACAAGCCCAGTCCACCATATATTTT.

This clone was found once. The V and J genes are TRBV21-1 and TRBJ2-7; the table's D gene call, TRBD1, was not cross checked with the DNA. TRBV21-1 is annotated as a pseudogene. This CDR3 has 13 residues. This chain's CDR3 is CASSSRQGDEQYF. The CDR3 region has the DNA TGTGCCAGCAGCAGCAGACAGGGGGACGAGCAGTACTTC.

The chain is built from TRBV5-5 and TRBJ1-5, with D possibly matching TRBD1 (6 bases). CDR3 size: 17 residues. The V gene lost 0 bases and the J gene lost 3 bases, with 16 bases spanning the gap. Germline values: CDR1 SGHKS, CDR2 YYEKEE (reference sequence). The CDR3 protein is CASSLDMLGQINQPQHF. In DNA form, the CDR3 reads TGTGCCAGCAGCTTGGATATGTTAGGACAGATCAATCAGCCCCAGCATTTT.

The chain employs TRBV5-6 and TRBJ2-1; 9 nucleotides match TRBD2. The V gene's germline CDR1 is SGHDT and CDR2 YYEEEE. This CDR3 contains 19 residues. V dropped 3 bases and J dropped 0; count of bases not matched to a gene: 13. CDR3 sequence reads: CASSSRRVAGVSSYNEQFF. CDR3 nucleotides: TGTGCCAGCAGCTCGAGACGTGTAGCGGGGGTGAGCTCCTACAATGAGCAGTTCTTC.

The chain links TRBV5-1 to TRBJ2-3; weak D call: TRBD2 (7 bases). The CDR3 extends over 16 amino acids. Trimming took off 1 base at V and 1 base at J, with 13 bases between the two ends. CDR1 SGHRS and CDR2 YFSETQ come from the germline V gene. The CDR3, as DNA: TGCGCCAGCAGCTTGTCACCGGGGGGCGGCACAGATACGCAGTATTTT. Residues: CASSLSPGGGTDTQYF.

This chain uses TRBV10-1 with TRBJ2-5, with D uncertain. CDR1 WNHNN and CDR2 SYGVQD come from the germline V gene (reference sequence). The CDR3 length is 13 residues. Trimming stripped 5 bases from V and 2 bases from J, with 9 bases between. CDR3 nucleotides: TGCGCCAGCAGTCGGCCAGGACAAGAGACCCAGTACTTC. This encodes CASSRPGQETQYF.

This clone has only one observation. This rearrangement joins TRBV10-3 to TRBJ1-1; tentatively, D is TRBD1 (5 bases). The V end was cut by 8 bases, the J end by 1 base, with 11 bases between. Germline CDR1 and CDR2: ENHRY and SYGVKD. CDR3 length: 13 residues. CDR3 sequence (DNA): TGTGCCATCCGCCGCGGGGGGAACACTGAAGCTTTCTTT. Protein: CAIRRGGNTEAFF.

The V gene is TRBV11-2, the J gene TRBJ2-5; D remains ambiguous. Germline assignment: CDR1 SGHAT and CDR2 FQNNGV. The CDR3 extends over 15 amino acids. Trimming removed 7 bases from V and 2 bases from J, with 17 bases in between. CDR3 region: CASTPRIQPQETQYF. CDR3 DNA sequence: TGTGCCAGCACCCCAAGGATACAGCCACAAGAGACCCAGTACTTC.

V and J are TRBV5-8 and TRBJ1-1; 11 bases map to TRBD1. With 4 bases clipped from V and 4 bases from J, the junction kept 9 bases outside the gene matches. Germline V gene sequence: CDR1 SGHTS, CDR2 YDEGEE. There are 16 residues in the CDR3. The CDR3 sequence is CASSPGTGGRGTEAFF. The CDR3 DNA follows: TGTGCCAGCAGCCCCGGGACAGGGGGACGTGGCACTGAAGCTTTCTTT.

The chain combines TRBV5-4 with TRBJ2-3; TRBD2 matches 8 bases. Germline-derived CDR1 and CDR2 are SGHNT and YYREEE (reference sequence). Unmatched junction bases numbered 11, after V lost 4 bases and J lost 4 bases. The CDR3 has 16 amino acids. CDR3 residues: CASSLSGGPYADTQYF. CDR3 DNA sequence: TGTGCCAGCAGCCTAAGCGGGGGCCCCTACGCAGATACGCAGTATTTT.

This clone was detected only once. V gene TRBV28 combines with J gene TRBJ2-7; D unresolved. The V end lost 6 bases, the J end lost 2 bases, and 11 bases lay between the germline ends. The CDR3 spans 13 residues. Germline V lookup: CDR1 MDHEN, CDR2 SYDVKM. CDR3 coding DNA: TGTGCCAGCAGCTTTACTGTCCCCTACGAGCAGTACTTC. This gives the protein CASSFTVPYEQYF.